This is a list of T cell receptor beta chains from one sample in a study of blood T cell repertoires in COVID-19. Generated by immunoSEQ multiplex PCR, the TCRdb table keeps only in-frame clones and is missing some. The repertoire holds about 130,000 clones, with around 80% as singletons. Sequenced sample: PBMCs or T cells enriched from blood (not recorded which). The receptors derive from a man aged 35-49 years with acute COVID-19. Each CDR3 is given with its conserved first and last residue. The order of the fields is clone size, J gene, D gene, CDR3 length, V gene, CDR3 protein, CDR3 DNA. A D gene is named only where the DNA matches it firmly. A row's size may be missing; if present it is once, few, many or a size class.

. TRBJ1-2 TRBD1 13 TRBV6-6 CASSYATGDGYTF TGTGCCAGCAGTTACGCGACAGGGGACGGCTACACCTTC
once TRBJ1-6 . 11 TRBV28 CASRGGSPLHF TGTGCCAGCAGGGGGGGATCACCCCTCCACTTT
. TRBJ2-1 TRBD2 17 TRBV18 CASSPPVNAGGNNEQFF TGTGCCAGCTCACCACCGGTCAACGCGGGGGGTAACAATGAGCAGTTCTTC
. TRBJ1-4 . 16 TRBV3-1/TRBV3-2 CASSQSHTPTNEKLFF TGTGCCAGCAGCCAAAGCCATACCCCAACTAATGAAAAACTGTTTTTT
. TRBJ2-1 . 16 TRBV21-1 CASSSPRDIIYNEQFF TGTGCCAGCAGTTCACCTCGGGACATCATCTACAATGAGCAGTTCTTC
few TRBJ1-3 . 15 TRBV5-1 CASSLSRSSGNTIYF TGCGCCAGCAGCTTGAGTAGGAGCTCTGGAAACACCATATATTTT
. TRBJ1-5 TRBD1 15 TRBV19 CASLSSDRGNQPQHF TGTGCCAGTCTATCCTCGGACAGGGGGAATCAGCCCCAGCATTTT
. TRBJ2-1 TRBD2 16 TRBV10-2 CASSTGTSGARGEQFF TGCGCCAGCAGCACCGGGACTAGCGGGGCCAGGGGGGAGCAGTTCTTC
. TRBJ1-5 . 15 TRBV27 CASRLREGLNQPQHF TGTGCCAGCCGGCTTAGGGAGGGTCTCAATCAGCCCCAGCATTTT
. TRBJ2-7 TRBD1 12 TRBV7-9 CASTGQGYEQYF TGTGCCAGCACCGGACAGGGGTACGAGCAGTACTTC
. TRBJ2-3 . 14 TRBV7-2 CASSYQGGTDTQYF TGTGCCAGCAGCTACCAGGGCGGCACAGATACGCAGTATTTT
. TRBJ1-5 TRBD1 16 TRBV14 CASSRSGGGSNQPQHF TGTGCCAGCAGCCGCTCAGGGGGCGGGAGCAATCAGCCCCAGCATTTT
. TRBJ2-5 . 14 TRBV3-1/TRBV3-2 CASLGRGTQETQYF TGTGCCAGCCTAGGACGGGGGACCCAAGAGACCCAGTACTTC
. TRBJ1-6 . 13 TRBV24-1 CATSDPRLRPLHF TGTGCCACCAGTGATCCTCGCCTTAGACCCCTCCACTTT
. TRBJ2-7 TRBD1 15 TRBV6-5 CASSYYDRGTYEQYF TGTGCCAGCAGTTACTACGACAGGGGGACCTACGAGCAGTACTTC
. TRBJ1-2 . 15 TRBV7-3 CASSAPREPNYGYTF TGTGCCAGCAGCGCGCCCAGGGAACCTAACTATGGCTACACCTTC
. TRBJ2-7 . 14 TRBV5-6 CASSFFQGTYEQYF TGTGCCAGCAGCTTCTTTCAGGGGACCTACGAGCAGTACTTC